These 32 T cell receptor beta chains were sequenced from one sample in a study of OX40 agonist ivuxolimab in advanced cancers. Profiled with immunoSEQ multiplex PCR; TCRdb holds only in-frame clones, not every one. The sample holds roughly 60,000 clones, about 85% seen once. Sequenced material: CD4+ or CD8+ T cells sorted from blood, taken in a trial of the OX40 agonist ivuxolimab. These receptors originate from an adult with an advanced solid tumor such as melanoma, head and neck, liver or kidney cancer.

A few counts support this clone. The chain is built from TRBV11-3 and TRBJ2-7; D remains ambiguous. There are 14 residues in the CDR3. V shed 3 bases and J shed 0 bases, with 9 bases lying between them. Germline V CDR1 and CDR2: SGHNT, YENEEA. The CDR3 nucleotides are TGTGCCAGCAGCTTTTCCGACGACTCCTACGAGCAGTACTTC. Amino acid sequence: CASSFSDDSYEQYF.

CDR3 residues: CASSPSGRGDTQYF. CDR3 bases: TGTGCCAGCAGCCCGAGCGGGAGAGGAGATACGCAGTATTTT. The chain has TRBV7-9 and TRBJ2-3; 8 bases match TRBD2. The CDR3 contains 14 residues. After removal of 5 bases from V and 5 bases from J, the junction contained 6 bases not matched to a gene. From germline, CDR1 is SEHNR and CDR2 FQNEAQ (reference sequence).

The rearrangement links TRBV5-1 to TRBJ1-4, with 11 nucleotides matching TRBD1. This CDR3 comprises 14 residues. V was clipped by 3 bases and J by 8 bases; unmatched bases: 3. The germline V gene encodes CDR1 SGHRS and CDR2 YFSETQ. CDR3 protein: CASSWGQGGEKLFF. The CDR3 coding sequence is TGCGCCAGCAGCTGGGGACAGGGGGGCGAAAAACTGTTTTTT.

The chain combines TRBV7-8 with TRBJ2-7, with D perhaps TRBD1 or TRBD2 (5 bases each). Deletions cut 0 bases from V and 1 base from J, with 16 bases between. This CDR3 has 17 amino acids. Germline lookup yields CDR1 SGHVS and CDR2 FQNEAQ. In DNA, the CDR3 is TGTGCCAGCAGCTTAGCGTTGGGGACGGCCGTTTCCTACGAGCAGTACTTC. This translates into CASSLALGTAVSYEQYF.

V usage is TRBV14 and J usage is TRBJ1-1, with D maybe TRBD1 (5 bases). This CDR3 has 13 amino acids. Germline CDR1 reads SGHDN; CDR2 reads FVKESK. V lost 3 bases and J 5 bases, leaving 10 bases between the germline ends. The CDR3 is CASSQVGGTEAFF. The CDR3 DNA reads as TGTGCCAGCAGCCAGGTGGGGGGTACTGAAGCTTTCTTT.

The rearrangement uses TRBV2 and TRBJ1-1; maybe TRBD1 (5 bases). The ends were cut back, 3 bases at V and 6 bases at J, with 11 bases in the middle. Germline CDR1 and CDR2: SNHLY and FYNNEI. CDR3 size: 13 residues. CDR3 residues: CASSDSGRPEAFF. The CDR3 region has the DNA TGTGCCAGCAGTGACTCAGGGAGGCCTGAAGCTTTCTTT.

The J gene is TRBJ1-6, the V gene TRBV28, with D possibly being TRBD1 (5 bases). Germline V lookup: CDR1 MDHEN, CDR2 SYDVKM. The CDR3 is 12 amino acids. Trimming shortened V by 5 bases and J by 7 bases, and 6 bases separated the two germline ends. CDR3 region: CASSRQNSPLHF. CDR3 coding DNA: TGTGCCAGCAGTCGACAGAATTCACCCCTCCACTTT.

The chain combines TRBV7-9 with TRBJ2-5; 11 bases fit TRBD2. Germline values: CDR1 SEHNR, CDR2 FQNEAQ (reference sequence). The CDR3 is 16 residues long. Trimming cost V 3 bases and J 3 bases; bases outside gene matches: 6. This chain's CDR3 is CASSLGLGLAEETQYF. CDR3 in DNA: TGTGCCAGCAGCTTGGGCCTGGGACTAGCGGAAGAGACCCAGTACTTC.

This chain uses TRBV10-3 with TRBJ2-6; the D is unclear. This CDR3 is built from 13 residues. Germline assignment: CDR1 ENHRY and CDR2 SYGVKD. Trimming took off 7 bases at V and 4 bases at J, with 8 bases between the two ends. The CDR3: CAINLPGANVLTF. In DNA, the CDR3 is TGTGCCATCAACCTACCCGGGGCCAACGTCCTGACTTTC.

The V gene is TRBV5-6, the J gene TRBJ1-6; the D is unclear. The CDR3 has 13 amino acids. Germline-derived CDR1 and CDR2 are SGHDT and YYEEEE. The V end lost 4 bases, the J end lost 8 bases, and 10 bases lay between the germline ends. In DNA, the CDR3 is TGTGCCAGCAGCCTCCGGGCTGATTCACCCCTCCACTTT. Residues: CASSLRADSPLHF. Using reference TRBV5-6 and TRBJ1-6 for the parts outside the CDR3, the full variable domain is DAGVTQSPTHLIKTRGQQVTLRCSPKSGHDTVSWYQQALGQGPQFIFQYYEEEERQRGNFPDRFSGHQFPNYSSELNVNALLLGDSALYLCASSLRADSPLHFGNGTRLTVT.

Only one count was recorded for this clone. V usage is TRBV28 and J usage is TRBJ2-7, with 12 bases fitting TRBD2. Germline CDR1 MDHEN, CDR2 SYDVKM. The CDR3 is 18 residues long. After removal of 6 bases from V and 2 bases from J, the junction contained 14 bases not matched to a gene. CDR3 sequence reads: CASSLLIRTSGNTYEQYF. Here the CDR3 DNA reads TGTGCCAGCAGCTTGCTGATAAGGACTAGCGGGAACACCTACGAGCAGTACTTC. Full variable domain (rest looked up from reference TRBV28 and TRBJ2-7): DVKVTQSSRYLVKRTGEKVFLECVQDMDHENMFWYRQDPGLGLRLIYFSYDVKMKEKGDIPEGYSVSREKKERFSLILESASTNQTSMYLCASSLLIRTSGNTYEQYFGPGTRLTVT.

The rearrangement uses TRBV30 and TRBJ1-5; D not certain. Germline CDR1 reads GTSNPN; CDR2 reads SVGIG (reference sequence). There are 13 residues in the CDR3. The germline V and J ends were trimmed by 1 base and 4 bases, with 8 bases remaining between them. The CDR3 coding sequence is TGTGCCTGGAGTGCTCAAACGAATCAGCCCCAGCATTTT. Translation gives CAWSAQTNQPQHF.

V and J are TRBV4-3 and TRBJ2-1; 7 bases are a match to TRBD1. This CDR3 contains 17 residues. J was trimmed by 8 bases and V by 0 bases; bases with no gene match: 13. The V gene's germline CDR1 is LGHNA and CDR2 YSLEER. The CDR3 bases are TGCGCCAGCAGCCAAGAGTGGACAGGACCCGCAAGCGATGAGCAGTTCTTC. Amino acid sequence: CASSQEWTGPASDEQFF.

The gene calls are TRBV7-3 and TRBJ2-5, with a weak D call TRBD2 (5 bases). V was cut by 8 bases and J by 5 bases, with 12 bases left in between. CDR3 length equals 12 residues. The germline V gene has CDR1 SGHTA and CDR2 FQGTGA. The CDR3 DNA is TGTGCCAGCGGGCGGGCCGGGGAGACCCAGTACTTC. This translates into CASGRAGETQYF. Combining the CDR3 with reference TRBV7-3 and TRBJ2-5 gives the whole variable domain GAGVSQTPSNKVTEKGKYVELRCDPISGHTALYWYRQSLGQGPEFLIYFQGTGAADDSGLPNDRFFAVRPEGSVSTLKIQRTERGDSAVYLCASGRAGETQYFGPGTRLLVL.

This chain uses TRBV5-1 with TRBJ2-5; D remains unclear. Deletions cut 0 bases from V and 5 bases from J, with 14 bases between. The CDR3 covers 15 residues. The V gene's germline CDR1 is SGHRS and CDR2 YFSETQ. The CDR3 loop is CASSLAALRAETQYF. In DNA form, the CDR3 reads TGCGCCAGCAGCTTGGCCGCCTTAAGGGCCGAGACCCAGTACTTC.

The chain carries TRBV11-2 and TRBJ2-7; weak D call: TRBD1 (5 bases). The CDR3 runs to 14 residues. Deletions cut 1 base from V and 2 bases from J, with 9 bases between. Germline CDR1 SGHAT, CDR2 FQNNGV. The CDR3 DNA is TGTGCCAGCAGCTTAGCAGGACACACCTACGAGCAGTACTTC. This gives the protein CASSLAGHTYEQYF.

This clone was recorded only once. The chain employs TRBV10-3 and TRBJ2-7, with 10 positions matching TRBD2. The J segment lost 7 bases and the V segment lost 4 bases, leaving 10 bases of the junction unmatched. CDR3 length: 15 residues. The germline V gene encodes CDR1 ENHRY and CDR2 SYGVKD. The CDR3 nucleotides read TGTGCCATCAGTGGAGGAGCGGGAGGGCCAGGAGAGCAGTACTTC. Protein sequence: CAISGGAGGPGEQYF.

The chain employs TRBV7-3 and TRBJ2-5; 7 nucleotides align to TRBD2. CDR1 and CDR2 (germline): SGHTA, FQGTGA. J lost 2 bases, V lost 1 base, and 7 bases had no gene match. This CDR3 spans 16 amino acids. For the CDR3, the DNA is TGTGCCAGCAGCTTAAATTTAGCGGGTCAGCAAGAGACCCAGTACTTC. This translates into CASSLNLAGQQETQYF.

The genes are TRBV4-1 and TRBJ2-5, with a tentative D call TRBD1 (6 bases). Germline lookup yields CDR1 MGHRA and CDR2 YSYEKL. The CDR3 runs to 15 residues. Trimming cost V 3 bases and J 5 bases, with 16 bases left between them. DNA for the CDR3: TGCGCCAGCAGCCACCAGGGGCCCGGGGTGGAGACCCAGTACTTC. Encoded protein: CASSHQGPGVETQYF.

The chain uses TRBV27 and TRBJ2-1; 12 bases are a match to TRBD2. Germline CDR1 reads MNHEY; CDR2 reads SMNVEV (reference sequence). Trimming took 1 base from V and 9 from J; bases not matched to a gene: 7. The length of the CDR3 is 16 residues. The CDR3 loop is CASSLLGLAGLGEQFF. Written as DNA, the CDR3 is TGTGCCAGCAGTTTATTGGGACTAGCGGGTCTGGGTGAGCAGTTCTTC.

The chain has TRBV7-8 and TRBJ1-5; the D is unclear. This CDR3 has 15 residues. Germline-derived CDR1 and CDR2 are SGHVS and FQNEAQ. V was cut by 0 bases and J by 4 bases, with 10 bases left in between. DNA of the CDR3: TGTGCCAGCAGCTTAGCGGCGGCAGAGAATCAGCCCCAGCATTTT. Its protein product is CASSLAAAENQPQHF.

This chain joins TRBV30 and TRBJ2-2, with TRBD1 matching over 8 bases. V was pared by 4 bases and J by 3 bases, with 10 bases of the junction left unmatched. The CDR3 extends over 16 amino acids. Per germline, CDR1 GTSNPN and CDR2 SVGIG (reference sequence). The CDR3 DNA follows: TGTGCCTGGATAGGCACTGGACAGGGAGACACCGGGGAGCTGTTTTTT. It encodes CAWIGTGQGDTGELFF.

This clone was recorded a few times. The V and J genes are TRBV28 and TRBJ1-2; TRBD1 matches 12 bases. Germline CDR1 reads MDHEN; CDR2 reads SYDVKM. The J segment lost 8 bases and the V segment lost 6 bases, leaving 7 bases of the junction unmatched. This CDR3 has 14 residues. This chain's CDR3 is CASREGQGARGYTF. The CDR3 DNA follows: TGTGCCAGCAGGGAGGGACAGGGGGCGCGGGGCTACACCTTC.

The chain uses TRBV19 and TRBJ2-6; no clear D gene. The CDR3 has 13 residues. Deletions cut 1 base from V and 3 bases from J, with 1 base between. Germline CDR1 and CDR2: LNHDA and SQIVND (reference sequence). The CDR3 DNA reads TGTGCCAGTAGTATAGTTGGGGCCAACGTCCTGACTTTC. It specifies CASSIVGANVLTF.

The chain joins TRBV7-2 to TRBJ2-7; D ambiguous. This CDR3 region has 13 residues. The germline V gene has CDR1 SGHTA and CDR2 FQGNSA. Between the trimmed V and J ends, which lost 3 bases and 6 bases, there was a span of 12 bases. DNA of the CDR3: TGTGCCAGCAGCTTGCAGGTCCTATTCGAGCAGTACTTC. It codes for CASSLQVLFEQYF.

V usage is TRBV19 and J usage is TRBJ2-7; D is tentatively TRBD1 or TRBD2 (6 bases each). V was pared by 2 bases and J by 0 bases, with 14 bases between. Per the germline V gene, CDR1 is LNHDA and CDR2 is SQIVND (reference sequence). CDR3 length: 16 residues. CDR3 region: CASSIRQGGSSYEQYF. CDR3 DNA sequence: TGTGCCAGTAGTATACGGCAAGGGGGGAGCTCCTACGAGCAGTACTTC. Drawing the rest from reference TRBV19 and TRBJ2-7, the complete variable domain is DGGITQSPKYLFRKEGQNVTLSCEQNLNHDAMYWYRQDPGQGLRLIYYSQIVNDFQKGDIAEGYSVSREKKESFPLTVTSAQKNPTAFYLCASSIRQGGSSYEQYFGPGTRLTVT.

The count of this clone is one. This chain links TRBV11-3 with TRBJ1-2, with 7 bases aligning to TRBD1. J lost 7 bases, V lost 2 bases, and 7 bases had no gene match. This CDR3 spans 14 amino acids. Germline CDR1 and CDR2: SGHNT and YENEEA. The CDR3 here is CASSLSPTGFGYTF. CDR3 in DNA: TGTGCCAGCAGCTTATCCCCGACAGGGTTTGGCTACACCTTC.

The CDR3, as DNA: TGTGCCAGCAGCCCCCCCGGGCAGCCCTCTCGAGGCTACACCTTC. It encodes CASSPPGQPSRGYTF. The rearrangement joins TRBV5-4 to TRBJ1-2; no firm D call. The CDR3 has 15 amino acids. Trimming stripped 4 bases from V and 8 bases from J, with 21 bases between. Germline values: CDR1 SGHNT, CDR2 YYREEE (reference sequence). Combining the CDR3 with reference TRBV5-4 and TRBJ1-2 gives the whole variable domain ETGVTQSPTHLIKTRGQQVTLRCSSQSGHNTVSWYQQALGQGPQFIFQYYREEENGRGNFPPRFSGLQFPNYSSELNVNALELDDSALYLCASSPPGQPSRGYTFGSGTRLTVV.

The J gene is TRBJ2-5, the V gene TRBV30; a possible D gene is TRBD2 (6 bases). The CDR3 sequence is 15 residues long. In germline, CDR1 is GTSNPN, CDR2 SVGIG (reference sequence). V was cut by 4 bases and J by 2 bases, with 17 bases left in between. The CDR3 DNA reads as TGTGCCTGGACGAACTTGGGGGGAAGGCAAGAGACCCAGTACTTC. It yields the protein CAWTNLGGRQETQYF. Filled out from reference TRBV30 and TRBJ2-5, the complete variable domain reads SQTIHQWPATLVQPVGSPLSLECTVEGTSNPNLYWYRQAAGRGLQLLFYSVGIGQISSEVPQNLSASRPQDRQFILSSKKLLLSDSGFYLCAWTNLGGRQETQYFGPGTRLLVL.

The gene calls are TRBV28 and TRBJ1-2; perhaps TRBD1 as D (5 bases). The CDR3 is 15 residues long. Trimming shortened V by 4 bases and J by 2 bases, and 14 bases separated the two germline ends. CDR1 and CDR2 from the germline V gene are MDHEN and SYDVKM. The CDR3 region has the DNA TGTGCCAGCAGTTCACCGGCAGGGCGAAACTATGGCTACACCTTC. This encodes CASSSPAGRNYGYTF.

The chain carries TRBV6-6 and TRBJ1-2, with 9 bases lining up with TRBD1. This CDR3 contains 12 residues. The trim removed 6 bases at V and 8 bases at J, leaving 4 bases unmatched. Germline CDR1 MNHNY, CDR2 SVGAGI (reference sequence). CDR3 loop: CASRTGGEGYTF. CDR3 in DNA: TGTGCCAGCAGGACAGGGGGTGAGGGCTACACCTTC.

This clone counts as medium-sized. V usage is TRBV11-2 and J usage is TRBJ1-4, with TRBD1 identical over 8 bases. Germline values: CDR1 SGHAT, CDR2 FQNNGV. Unmatched junction bases numbered 13, after V lost 1 base and J lost 15 bases. This CDR3 region has 15 residues. This CDR3 reads CASSLAIGQGQSVFF. DNA for the CDR3: TGTGCCAGCAGCTTAGCGATAGGACAGGGACAATCGGTGTTTTTT.